This T cell receptor beta chain was found in a study of naive and memory T cell subsets. Ligated cDNA underwent four rounds of PCR with nested alpha and beta constant region primers and SP2. TCRdb re-derived calls from the UMI-ligation and nested PCR reads in MiXCR, one entry per CDR3 protein. The sample yields tens of thousands of distinct CDR3 sequences, about 11% seen once. Trimming shortened V by 6 bases and J by 7 bases, and 22 bases separated the two germline ends. Germline V gives CDR1 LGHNA, CDR2 YNFKEQ. The CDR3 sequence is 16 residues long. Treatment in this sample: skin biopsy from PPD injection site in Mantoux-positive individual. A UMI-containing oligonucleotide was joined by 3' ligation to the TCR cDNA template.

Sequenced material: skin, taken from a tuberculin skin test site. The gene calls are TRBV4-2 and TRBJ2-1, with D possibly TRBD2 on 6 matching bases. The clonotype was recovered from an adult in good health. CDR3 DNA: TGTGCCAGCAGTCCCTCCCCCCCGGGAGTTCTAAATGAGCAGTTCTTC. Protein sequence: CASSPSPPGVLNEQFF.